This T cell receptor beta chain was found in a study of blood T cell repertoires in COVID-19. Study-wide context: Samples taken during acute and convalescent COVID-19 were collected in the United States, Italy and Spain.

The study recruited people aged roughly 18 to 95 years across some 23 US areas. Participant-reported clinical history was the basis for cohort assignment. As handled by the study authors: Amplifying reference gene primers gave estimates of nucleated cell counts. Here immunoSEQ multiplex PCR was the method, and the copy in TCRdb shows in-frame clones only, minus some. V, J and clone size are those of that table, while D and trimming were read from the DNA. The table shows hundreds of thousands of clones, with more than 75% occurring only once. This CDR3 spans 14 amino acids. Trimming removed 3 bases at V and 1 base at J, with 9 bases between. Germline V gives CDR1 LNHDA, CDR2 SQIVND (reference sequence).

Sequencing used PBMCs or T cells enriched from blood (not recorded which). This sequence joins TRBV19 and TRBJ1-1; a possible D gene is TRBD1 (6 bases). The source of this sequence is a woman aged 40 to 50 with acute COVID-19. CDR3 in DNA: TGTGCCAGTAGTATGACAGGATCGAACACTGAAGCTTTCTTT. Protein sequence: CASSMTGSNTEAFF.